These 25 T cell receptor beta chains were all obtained from the same sample, sequenced in a study of blood T cells in healthy people across ages. The second PCR ran about 6 to 11 cycles with a sample-barcoded 5' primer and J-beta primers. TCRdb redid the calling of the 5' RACE reads with MiXCR, one entry per CDR3 protein. The table shows about 1,400,000 distinct CDR3 sequences, with almost 60% occurring only once. The material sequenced was blood. Source of these receptors: a man aged 18-30 years in good health.

In this sample, this clonotype turned up a few times. The rearrangement uses TRBV4-1 and TRBJ2-7, with TRBD2 matching over 11 bases. The J call may be mistaken, given a closer DNA end match to TRBJ2-5. Per germline, CDR1 MGHRA and CDR2 YSYEKL. The CDR3 runs 17 residues. The CDR3 is CASSQDGLAGGSETQYF. The CDR3 coding sequence is TGCGCCAGCAGCCAAGATGGGCTAGCGGGAGGCTCGGAGACCCAGTACTTC.

This clonotype was observed a few times. J is TRBJ1-1 and V is TRBV4-2; D is unresolved. The CDR3 runs to 13 residues. Germline values: CDR1 LGHNA, CDR2 YNFKEQ. V was trimmed by 2 bases and J by 3 bases, leaving 7 bases between them. CDR3 region: CASSQMAYTEAFF. In nucleotides, the CDR3 is TGTGCCAGCAGCCAAATGGCGTACACTGAAGCTTTCTTT.

This rearrangement joins TRBV4-2 to TRBJ2-7; the D gene is possibly TRBD2 (6 bases). This CDR3 region has 16 residues. Germline V gene sequence: CDR1 LGHNA, CDR2 YNFKEQ. V lost 0 bases to trimming and J lost 2 bases, with 14 bases between them. CDR3 sequence (DNA): TGTGCCAGCAGCCAAGAGGCCAGCGGGTCGCCCTACGAGCAGTACTTC. Protein product: CASSQEASGSPYEQYF.

The chain joins TRBV4-3 to TRBJ2-3; no clear D gene. V lost 1 base and J 6 bases, leaving 8 bases between the germline ends. CDR1 is LGHNA, CDR2 YSLEER, per germline. CDR3 length: 13 residues. In DNA, the CDR3 is TGCGCCAGCAGCCAAGTGGGGTTTGATACGCAGTATTTT. It translates to CASSQVGFDTQYF.

The gene calls are TRBV5-1 and TRBJ1-2; 11 bases are shared with TRBD1. Germline V gene sequence: CDR1 SGHRS, CDR2 YFSETQ. After removal of 3 bases from V and 6 bases from J, the junction contained 7 bases not matched to a gene. The length of the CDR3 is 15 residues. The CDR3 is CASSSGQGEVDGYTF. Written as DNA, the CDR3 is TGCGCCAGCAGCTCGGGACAGGGGGAAGTTGATGGCTACACCTTC.

V is TRBV23-1 and J is TRBJ2-4; D perhaps matches TRBD1 (6 bases). TRBV23-1 is classed as an ORF, of uncertain function. The CDR3 is made up of 16 amino acids. Trimming took off 6 bases at V and 3 bases at J, with 18 bases between the two ends. CDR3 in DNA: TGCGCCAGCAGACATCACAGGGATAGAGACAAAAACATTCAGTACTTC. It is translated as CASRHHRDRDKNIQYF.

The rearrangement uses TRBV6-2 or TRBV6-3 and TRBJ2-1; 7 bases line up with TRBD1. Germline CDR1 is MNHEY and CDR2 is SVGEGT. V trimming: 7 bases; J trimming: 2 bases; junction bases outside the gene matches: 14. This CDR3 has 17 residues. The DNA for the CDR3 is TGTGCCAGCAACCTTAAACGAGGGGGCCTTCCCTACAATGAGCAGTTCTTC. Its translation is CASNLKRGGLPYNEQFF.

V and J are TRBV7-6 and TRBJ2-7; D may be TRBD2 (5 bases). From germline, CDR1 is SGHVS and CDR2 FNYEAQ. The CDR3 covers 17 residues. Between the trimmed V and J ends, which lost 2 bases and 0 bases, there was a span of 17 bases. CDR3 region: CASSLCRRTSSSYEQYF. The CDR3 bases are TGTGCCAGCAGCTTATGTCGTAGGACTTCGAGCTCCTACGAGCAGTACTTC. The full variable domain, with the rest looked up from reference TRBV7-6 and TRBJ2-7, is GAGVSQSPRYKVTKRGQDVALRCDPISGHVSLYWYRQALGQGPEFLTYFNYEAQQDKSGLPNDRFSAERPEGSISTLTIQRTEQRDSAMYRCASSLCRRTSSSYEQYFGPGTRLTVT.

The rearrangement uses TRBV27 and TRBJ2-5, with 7 positions matching TRBD2. Looked up from germline, CDR1 is MNHEY and CDR2 is SMNVEV (reference sequence). The CDR3 spans 14 residues. V lost 3 bases and J lost 11; bases outside the gene matches: 12. The CDR3 sequence: CASSLVGGPGEQYF. In nucleotides, the CDR3 is TGTGCCAGCAGTTTGGTGGGAGGGCCGGGAGAGCAGTACTTC.

This chain uses TRBV12-3 or TRBV12-4 with TRBJ2-1, with D unclear. Trimming cost V 6 bases and J 8 bases, with 17 bases left between them. This CDR3 region has 14 residues. The CDR3, as DNA: TGTGCCAGCAGCCCAGACGAAGGTTGGGATGAGCAGTTCTTC. Its translation: CASSPDEGWDEQFF.

V gene TRBV29-1 combines with J gene TRBJ2-3; 9 bases agree with TRBD2. From germline, CDR1 is SQVTM and CDR2 ANQGSEA. V dropped 3 bases and J dropped 6; count of bases not matched to a gene: 13. CDR3 length: 16 amino acids. The CDR3 sequence: CSVDSPSGTRVDTQYF. The DNA for the CDR3 is TGCAGCGTTGATTCGCCTAGCGGGACGAGAGTGGATACGCAGTATTTT.

In this sample, this clonotype turned up once. CDR3 loop: CATGAGTGAEQFF. In DNA form, the CDR3 reads TGTGCCACCGGAGCCGGGACGGGCGCTGAGCAGTTCTTC. The rearrangement uses TRBV15 and TRBJ2-1; D tentatively reads TRBD1 or TRBD2 (5 bases each). Trimming cost V 8 bases and J 9 bases, with 17 bases left between them. The CDR3 covers 13 residues. Per the germline V gene, CDR1 is LNHNV and CDR2 is YYDKDF (reference sequence).

This clonotype has more than one count but fewer than ten. V is TRBV27 and J is TRBJ2-7; 9 bases align to TRBD1. CDR1 and CDR2 (germline): MNHEY, SMNVEV (reference sequence). V was clipped by 3 bases and J by 4 bases; unmatched bases: 13. This CDR3 contains 17 residues. The CDR3 coding sequence is TGTGCCAGCAGTTTCCCCCCCTACAGGGGGCGCTTGTACGAGCAGTACTTC. This gives the protein CASSFPPYRGRLYEQYF.

V gene TRBV7-9 combines with J gene TRBJ1-4, with no clear D. The CDR3 spans 16 residues. Germline V gives CDR1 SEHNR, CDR2 FQNEAQ (reference sequence). V was trimmed by 0 bases and J by 2 bases, leaving 10 bases between them. In nucleotides, the CDR3 is TGTGCCAGCAGCTTAGCGCCGGGGTACACTAATGAAAAACTGTTTTTT. Its translation is CASSLAPGYTNEKLFF.

This clonotype was seen ten or more times. CDR3 sequence reads: CSVLKGDTQYF. CDR3 nucleotides: TGCAGCGTGCTAAAGGGAGATACGCAGTATTTT. V usage is TRBV29-1 and J usage is TRBJ2-3; D remains unclear. Looked up from germline, CDR1 is SQVTM and CDR2 is ANQGSEA. This CDR3 contains 11 residues. The V and J ends lost 6 bases and 5 bases respectively, with 9 bases between them.

This clonotype was picked up a small number of times. The V gene is TRBV4-1, the J gene TRBJ1-4; D call uncertain. Germline loops: CDR1 MGHRA, CDR2 YSYEKL. V was clipped by 0 bases and J by 7 bases, with 15 bases between them. CDR3 size: 16 residues. The DNA for the CDR3 is TGCGCCAGCAGCCAAGATCCGGGCGGGTTGAGTGAAAAACTGTTTTTT. It codes for CASSQDPGGLSEKLFF.

The CDR3 loop is CASSPWDDRPQHF. CDR3 nucleotide sequence: TGTGCCAGCAGCCCGTGGGACGATCGGCCCCAGCATTTT. The rearrangement uses TRBV7-9 and TRBJ1-5, with a weak D call TRBD1 (5 bases). CDR1 and CDR2 from the germline V gene are SEHNR and FQNEAQ (reference sequence). Trimming removed 5 bases from V and 9 bases from J, with 14 bases in between. The CDR3 has 13 residues. Based on the CDR3 plus reference TRBV7-9 and TRBJ1-5, the full variable domain is DTGVSQNPRHKITKRGQNVTFRCDPISEHNRLYWYRQTLGQGPEFLTYFQNEAQLEKSRLLSDRFSAERPKGSFSTLEIQRTEQGDSAMYLCASSPWDDRPQHFGDGTRLSIL.

The chain has TRBV20-1 and TRBJ1-1, with D perhaps TRBD1 (5 bases). Trimming removed 5 bases from V and 0 bases from J, with 13 bases in between. CDR3 size: 14 residues. Germline CDR1 is DFQATT and CDR2 is SNEGSKA (reference sequence). For the CDR3, the DNA is TGCAGTGCTGGAAGACAGCTCATGAACACTGAAGCTTTCTTT. Translation: CSAGRQLMNTEAFF.

The table lists this clonotype with a few counts. The genes are TRBV12-3 or TRBV12-4 and TRBJ2-7, with D perhaps matching TRBD2 (6 bases). V lost 6 bases, J lost 3 bases, and 15 bases lay in between. There are 14 residues in the CDR3. CDR3 amino acids: CASSPIVGGYEQYF. CDR3 bases: TGTGCCAGCAGCCCCATCGTCGGGGGCTACGAGCAGTACTTC.

V usage is TRBV7-6 and J usage is TRBJ2-7; a possible D gene is TRBD2 (7 bases). The CDR3 is 15 residues long. Germline V lookup: CDR1 SGHVS, CDR2 FNYEAQ. V was pared by 5 bases and J by 4 bases, with 18 bases between. The CDR3 loop reads CASSPGGRGGYEQYF. As DNA, the CDR3 is TGTGCCAGCAGCCCCGGGGGCAGGGGAGGGTACGAGCAGTACTTC.

This clonotype has only one observation. The chain joins TRBV2 to TRBJ1-5, with a weak D call TRBD1 (6 bases). The V gene lost 9 bases and the J gene lost 7 bases, with 16 bases spanning the gap. This CDR3 is 13 amino acids long. Germline CDR1 is SNHLY and CDR2 is FYNNEI. The CDR3: CARSQGLLQPQHF. For the CDR3, the DNA is TGTGCCAGGAGTCAGGGGCTGTTACAGCCCCAGCATTTT. Full variable domain (rest looked up from reference TRBV2 and TRBJ1-5): EPEVTQTPSHQVTQMGQEVILRCVPISNHLYFYWYRQILGQKVEFLVSFYNNEISEKSEIFDDQFSVERPDGSNFTLKIRSTKLEDSAMYFCARSQGLLQPQHFGDGTRLSIL.

This clonotype was observed a single time. The CDR3, as DNA: TGTGCCAGCACCACTACTGGATCCTCCACAGATACGCAGTATTTT. This encodes CASTTTGSSTDTQYF. The chain joins TRBV6-5 to TRBJ2-3; no reliable D call. CDR1 MNHEY and CDR2 SVGAGI come from the germline V gene. Trimming removed 7 bases from V and 2 bases from J, with 16 bases in between. This CDR3 comprises 15 residues.

The rearrangement uses TRBV4-1 and TRBJ2-3; TRBD1 matches 8 bases. The V gene's germline CDR1 is MGHRA and CDR2 YSYEKL. Trimming at V came to 5 bases and at J to 6 bases, leaving 13 bases not matched to a gene. This CDR3 is 16 amino acids long. This CDR3 is CASSTIGQGRVDTQYF. The CDR3, as DNA: TGCGCCAGCAGCACAATAGGACAGGGAAGGGTTGATACGCAGTATTTT.

The chain combines TRBV29-1 with TRBJ2-1; D ambiguous. Germline V gene data show CDR1 as SQVTM and CDR2 as ANQGSEA. The length of the CDR3 is 14 residues. Trimming cost V 0 bases and J 5 bases, with 11 bases left between them. The CDR3 loop is CSVEDPRRNNEQFF. The CDR3 nucleotides are TGCAGCGTTGAAGACCCGAGAAGGAACAATGAGCAGTTCTTC.

This chain links TRBV2 with TRBJ1-1, with D possibly TRBD1 on 6 matching bases. This CDR3 region has 14 residues. The V end was cut by 5 bases, the J end by 0 bases, with 10 bases between. Germline lookup yields CDR1 SNHLY and CDR2 FYNNEI. CDR3 sequence (DNA): TGTGCCAGCAGTTGGGCAGGGGTGAACACTGAAGCTTTCTTT. Translation gives CASSWAGVNTEAFF.